Sequencing of this TCR beta chain was carried out in a study of shared clonotypes between healthy human individuals. The germline V gene has CDR1 MNHNS and CDR2 SASEGT. The V and J ends lost 4 bases and 6 bases respectively, with 21 bases between them. This CDR3 has 17 amino acids. Per the original methods: For the immunoSEQ data, sequences were junction-only without quality scores, so filtering differed. Using immunoSEQ multiplex PCR, the repertoire was profiled, and TCRdb retains in-frame clones only, with some absent. That table furnishes V, J and clone size, whereas the DNA furnished D and trimming. The sample has 2,500,000 or so clones; just under 95% are singletons.

The V call is TRBV6-1, the J call TRBJ2-2; D may correspond to TRBD1 or TRBD2 (5 bases each). This sequence was found in a man younger than 30 in good health. Some clones in this sample may be carry-over from other donors' samples. Input material: naive CD4+ T cells from PBMCs. The subset was: CD45RA+ positively selected. CDR3 region: CASSGGASGLVAGELFF. The CDR3 bases are TGTGCCAGCAGTGGGGGCGCGAGCGGACTTGTGGCCGGGGAGCTGTTTTTT.